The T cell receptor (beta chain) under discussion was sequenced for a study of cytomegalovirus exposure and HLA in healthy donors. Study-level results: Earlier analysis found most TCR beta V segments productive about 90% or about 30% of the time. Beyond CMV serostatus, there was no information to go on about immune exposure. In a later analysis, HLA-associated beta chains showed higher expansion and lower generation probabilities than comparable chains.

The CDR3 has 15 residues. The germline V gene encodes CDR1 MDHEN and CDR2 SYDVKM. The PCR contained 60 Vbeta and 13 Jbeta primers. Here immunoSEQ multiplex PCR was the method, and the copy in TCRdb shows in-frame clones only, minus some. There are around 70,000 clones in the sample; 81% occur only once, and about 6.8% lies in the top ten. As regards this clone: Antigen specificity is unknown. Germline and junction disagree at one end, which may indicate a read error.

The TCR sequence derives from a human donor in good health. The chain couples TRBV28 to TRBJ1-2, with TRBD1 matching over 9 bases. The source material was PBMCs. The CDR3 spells CASSSYRGHFNGYPF. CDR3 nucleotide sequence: TGTGCCAGCAGTTCCTACAGGGGGCATTTTAATGGCTACCCCTTC.